This TCR beta chain was sequenced for a study of cytomegalovirus exposure and HLA in healthy donors. CDR3 size: 16 residues. Trimming at V came to 0 bases and at J to 7 bases, leaving 9 bases not matched to a gene. From germline, CDR1 is SGHAT and CDR2 FQNNGV. 13 Jbeta primers and 60 Vbeta primers were used for the PCR. Sequencing was performed with immunoSEQ multiplex PCR; in TCRdb, only in-frame clones are kept and a portion is missing. The profile shows approximately 150,000 clones, 80% of them singletons. This clone showed up just once. The chain couples TRBV11-2 to TRBJ2-1; TRBD1 aligns across 7 bases. Sequencing was done on a sample of PBMCs. The source of this sequence is a man aged 18 to 30 in good health and CMV-seropositive. This chain's CDR3 is CASSLDRVFRGNEQFF. The CDR3 coding sequence is TGTGCCAGCAGCTTAGATAGAGTTTTCAGGGGGAATGAGCAGTTCTTC.